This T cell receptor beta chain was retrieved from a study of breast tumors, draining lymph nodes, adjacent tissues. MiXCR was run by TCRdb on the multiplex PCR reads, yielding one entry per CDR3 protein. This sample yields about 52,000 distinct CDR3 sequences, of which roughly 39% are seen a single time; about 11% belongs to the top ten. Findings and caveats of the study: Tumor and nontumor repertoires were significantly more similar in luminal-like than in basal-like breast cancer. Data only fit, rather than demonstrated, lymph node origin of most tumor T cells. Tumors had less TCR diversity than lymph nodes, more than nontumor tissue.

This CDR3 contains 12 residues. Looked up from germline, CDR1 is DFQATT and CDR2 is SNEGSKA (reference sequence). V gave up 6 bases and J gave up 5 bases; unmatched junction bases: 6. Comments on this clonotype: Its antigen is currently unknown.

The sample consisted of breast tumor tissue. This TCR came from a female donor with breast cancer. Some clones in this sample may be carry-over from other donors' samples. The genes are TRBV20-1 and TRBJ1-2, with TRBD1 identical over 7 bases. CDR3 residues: CSARDRAYGYTF. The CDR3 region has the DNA TGCAGTGCGCGCGACAGGGCATATGGCTACACCTTC.